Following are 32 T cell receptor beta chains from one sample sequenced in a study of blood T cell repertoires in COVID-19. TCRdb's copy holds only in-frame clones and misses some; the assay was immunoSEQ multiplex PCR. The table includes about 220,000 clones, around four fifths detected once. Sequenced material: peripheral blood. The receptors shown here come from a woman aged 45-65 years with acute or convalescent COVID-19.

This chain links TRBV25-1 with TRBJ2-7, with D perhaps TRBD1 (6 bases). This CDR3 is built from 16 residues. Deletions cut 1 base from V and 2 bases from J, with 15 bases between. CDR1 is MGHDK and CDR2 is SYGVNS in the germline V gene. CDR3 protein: CASSESTGKFAYEQYF. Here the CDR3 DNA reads TGTGCCAGCAGTGAATCGACAGGAAAATTTGCCTACGAGCAGTACTTC.

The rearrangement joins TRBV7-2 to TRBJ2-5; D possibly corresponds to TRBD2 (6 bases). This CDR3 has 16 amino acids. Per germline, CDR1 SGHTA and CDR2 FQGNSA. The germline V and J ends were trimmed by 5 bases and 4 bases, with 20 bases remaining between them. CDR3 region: CASSLPSAGYGETQYF. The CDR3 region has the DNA TGTGCCAGCAGCCTCCCCTCCGCGGGGTACGGAGAGACCCAGTACTTC.

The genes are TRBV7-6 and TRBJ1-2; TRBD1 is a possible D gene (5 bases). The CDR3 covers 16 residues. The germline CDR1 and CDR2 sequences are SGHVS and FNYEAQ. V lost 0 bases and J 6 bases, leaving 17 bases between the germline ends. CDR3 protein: CASSLAGGAPYNGYTF. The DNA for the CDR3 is TGTGCCAGCAGCTTAGCGGGAGGGGCCCCTTATAATGGCTACACCTTC.

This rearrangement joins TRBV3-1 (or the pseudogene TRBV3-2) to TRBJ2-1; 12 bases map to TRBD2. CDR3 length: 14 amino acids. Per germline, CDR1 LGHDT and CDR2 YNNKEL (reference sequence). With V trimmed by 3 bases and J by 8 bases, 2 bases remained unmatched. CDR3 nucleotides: TGTGCCAGCAGCCAGTGGACTAGCGGGGATGAGCAGTTCTTC. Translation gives CASSQWTSGDEQFF.

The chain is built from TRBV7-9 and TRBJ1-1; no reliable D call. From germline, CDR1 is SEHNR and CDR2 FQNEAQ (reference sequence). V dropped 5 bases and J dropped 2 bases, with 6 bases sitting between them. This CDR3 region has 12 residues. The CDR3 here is CASSQTNTEAFF. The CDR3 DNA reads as TGTGCCAGCAGCCAAACTAACACTGAAGCTTTCTTT.

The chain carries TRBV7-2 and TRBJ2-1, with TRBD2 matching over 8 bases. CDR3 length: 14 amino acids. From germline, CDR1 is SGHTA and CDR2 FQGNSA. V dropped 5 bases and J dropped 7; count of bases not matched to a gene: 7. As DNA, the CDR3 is TGTGCCAGCAGCGCATCGGGAGGGAGGAATGAGCAGTTCTTC. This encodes CASSASGGRNEQFF.

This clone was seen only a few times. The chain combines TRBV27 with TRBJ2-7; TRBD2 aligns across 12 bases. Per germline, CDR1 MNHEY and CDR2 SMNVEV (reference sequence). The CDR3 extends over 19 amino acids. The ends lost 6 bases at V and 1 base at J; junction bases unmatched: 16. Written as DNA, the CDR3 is TGTGCCAGCAGCCCCCTTCGTACTAGCGGGAGGAAAGAATCCTACGAGCAGTACTTC. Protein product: CASSPLRTSGRKESYEQYF.

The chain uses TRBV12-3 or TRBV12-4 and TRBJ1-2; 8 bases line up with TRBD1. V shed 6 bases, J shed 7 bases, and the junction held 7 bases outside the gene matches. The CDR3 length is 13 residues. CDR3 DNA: TGTGCCAGCAGCGGACAGGGAATAGGTGGCTACACCTTC. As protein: CASSGQGIGGYTF.

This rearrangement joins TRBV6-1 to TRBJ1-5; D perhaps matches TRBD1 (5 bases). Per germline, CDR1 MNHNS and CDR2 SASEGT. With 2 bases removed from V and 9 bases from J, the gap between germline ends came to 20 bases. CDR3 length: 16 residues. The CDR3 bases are TGTGCCAGCAGTGAACGAGGGGAGGGCGGGTTGTGGCCCCAGCATTTT. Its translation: CASSERGEGGLWPQHF.

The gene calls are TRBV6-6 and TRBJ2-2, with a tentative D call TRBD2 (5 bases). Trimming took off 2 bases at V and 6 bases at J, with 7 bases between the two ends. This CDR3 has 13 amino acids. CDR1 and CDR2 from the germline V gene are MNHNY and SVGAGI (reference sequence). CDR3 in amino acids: CASSYMGAGELFF. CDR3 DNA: TGTGCCAGCAGTTACATGGGAGCCGGGGAGCTGTTTTTT.

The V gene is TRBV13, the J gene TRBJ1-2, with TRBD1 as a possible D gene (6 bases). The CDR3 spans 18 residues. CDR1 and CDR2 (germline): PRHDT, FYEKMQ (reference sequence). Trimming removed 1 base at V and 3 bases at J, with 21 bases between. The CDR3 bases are TGTGCCAGCAGCTTAGCTTTGAACAGGGCCACCGTGGACTATGGCTACACCTTC. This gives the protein CASSLALNRATVDYGYTF.

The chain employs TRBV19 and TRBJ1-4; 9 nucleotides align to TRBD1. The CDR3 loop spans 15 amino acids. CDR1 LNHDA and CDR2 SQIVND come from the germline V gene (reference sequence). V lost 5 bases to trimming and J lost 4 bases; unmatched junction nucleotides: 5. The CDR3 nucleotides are TGTGCCAGTAGTTTCACAGGGGGCGGTAATGAAAAACTGTTTTTT. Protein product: CASSFTGGGNEKLFF. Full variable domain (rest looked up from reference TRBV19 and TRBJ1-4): DGGITQSPKYLFRKEGQNVTLSCEQNLNHDAMYWYRQDPGQGLRLIYYSQIVNDFQKGDIAEGYSVSREKKESFPLTVTSAQKNPTAFYLCASSFTGGGNEKLFFGSGTQLSVL.

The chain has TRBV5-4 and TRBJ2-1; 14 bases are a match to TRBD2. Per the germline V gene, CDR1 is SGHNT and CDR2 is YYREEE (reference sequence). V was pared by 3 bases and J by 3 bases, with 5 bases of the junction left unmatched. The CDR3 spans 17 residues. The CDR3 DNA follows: TGTGCCAGCAGCTCGGGACTAGCGGGAGTTTTCTACAATGAGCAGTTCTTC. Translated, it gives CASSSGLAGVFYNEQFF.

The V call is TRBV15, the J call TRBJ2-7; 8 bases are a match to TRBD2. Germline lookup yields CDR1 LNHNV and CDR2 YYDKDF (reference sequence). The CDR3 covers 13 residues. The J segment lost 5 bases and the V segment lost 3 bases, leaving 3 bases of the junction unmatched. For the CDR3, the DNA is TGTGCCACCAGCAGCGGGAGGGCCAACGAGCAGTACTTC. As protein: CATSSGRANEQYF.

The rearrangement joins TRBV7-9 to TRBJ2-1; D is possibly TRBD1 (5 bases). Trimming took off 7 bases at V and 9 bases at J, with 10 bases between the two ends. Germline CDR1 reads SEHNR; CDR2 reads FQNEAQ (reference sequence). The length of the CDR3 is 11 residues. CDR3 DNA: TGTGCCAGCACCTCAAGGGGTGAGCAGTTCTTC. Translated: CASTSRGEQFF.

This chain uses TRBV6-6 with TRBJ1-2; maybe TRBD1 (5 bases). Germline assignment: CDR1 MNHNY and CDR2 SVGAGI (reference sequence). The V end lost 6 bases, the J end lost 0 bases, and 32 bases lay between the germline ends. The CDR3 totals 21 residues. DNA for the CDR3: TGTGCCAGCAGCGCCGGGAGGACCACCAAGGGGATCACCTTAGCTAACTATGGCTACACCTTC. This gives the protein CASSAGRTTKGITLANYGYTF.

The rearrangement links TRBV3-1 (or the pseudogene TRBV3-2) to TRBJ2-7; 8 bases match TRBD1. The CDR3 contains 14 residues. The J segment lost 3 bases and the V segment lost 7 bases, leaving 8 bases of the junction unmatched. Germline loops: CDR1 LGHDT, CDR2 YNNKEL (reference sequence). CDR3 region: CASNPGTGFYEQYF. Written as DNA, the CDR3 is TGTGCCAGCAACCCCGGGACAGGATTCTACGAGCAGTACTTC.

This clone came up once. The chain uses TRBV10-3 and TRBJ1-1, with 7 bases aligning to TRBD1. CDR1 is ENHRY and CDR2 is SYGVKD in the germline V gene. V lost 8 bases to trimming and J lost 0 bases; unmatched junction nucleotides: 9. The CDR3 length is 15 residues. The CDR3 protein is CAIRETGMLNTEAFF. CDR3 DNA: TGTGCCATCCGGGAGACAGGGATGTTGAACACTGAAGCTTTCTTT.

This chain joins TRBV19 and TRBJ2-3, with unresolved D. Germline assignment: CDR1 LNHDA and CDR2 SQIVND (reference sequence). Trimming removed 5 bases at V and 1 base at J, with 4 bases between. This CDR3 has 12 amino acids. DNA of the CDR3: TGTGCCAGTAGTTCTCGCACAGATACGCAGTATTTT. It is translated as CASSSRTDTQYF.

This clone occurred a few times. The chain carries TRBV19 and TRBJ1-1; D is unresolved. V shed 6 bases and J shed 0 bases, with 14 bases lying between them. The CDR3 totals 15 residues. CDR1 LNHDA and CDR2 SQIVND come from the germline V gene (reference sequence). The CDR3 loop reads CASSNTFGMNTEAFF. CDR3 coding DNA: TGTGCCAGTAGCAACACCTTCGGGATGAACACTGAAGCTTTCTTT.

Here the CDR3 DNA reads TGTGCCAGCAGAGAGAGCGGGAGAGTCCCCAGTGAGCAGTTCTTC. It encodes CASRESGRVPSEQFF. This chain joins TRBV3-1 (or the pseudogene TRBV3-2) and TRBJ2-1, with 8 bases that match TRBD2. This CDR3 has 15 amino acids. J gave up 9 bases and V 6 bases, and 13 bases lay outside the gene matches. CDR1 and CDR2 (germline): LGHDT, YNNKEL (reference sequence).

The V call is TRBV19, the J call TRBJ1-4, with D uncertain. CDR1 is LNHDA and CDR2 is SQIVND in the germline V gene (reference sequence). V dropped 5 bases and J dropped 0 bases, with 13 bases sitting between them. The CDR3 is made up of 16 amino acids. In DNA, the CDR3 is TGTGCCAGTAGTCCCCCTAGGAGTGCAACTAATGAAAAACTGTTTTTT. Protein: CASSPPRSATNEKLFF.

The CDR3 spells CASSRLAGETYEQYF. In nucleotides, the CDR3 is TGTGCCAGCAGTCGACTAGCGGGAGAGACCTACGAGCAGTACTTC. V is TRBV14 and J is TRBJ2-7; the match to TRBD2 covers 12 bases. This CDR3 comprises 15 residues. The ends lost 6 bases at V and 2 bases at J; junction bases unmatched: 5. Germline CDR1 and CDR2: SGHDN and FVKESK.

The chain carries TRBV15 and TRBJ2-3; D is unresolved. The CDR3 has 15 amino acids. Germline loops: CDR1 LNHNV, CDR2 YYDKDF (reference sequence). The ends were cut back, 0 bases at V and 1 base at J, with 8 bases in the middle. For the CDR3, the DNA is TGTGCCACCAGCAGAGATTTTGGAGGCACAGATACGCAGTATTTT. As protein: CATSRDFGGTDTQYF. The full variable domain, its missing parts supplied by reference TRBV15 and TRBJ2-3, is DAMVIQNPRYQVTQFGKPVTLSCSQTLNHNVMYWYQQKSSQAPKLLFHYYDKDFNNEADTPDNFQSRRPNTSFCFLDIRSPGLGDTAMYLCATSRDFGGTDTQYFGPGTRLTVL.

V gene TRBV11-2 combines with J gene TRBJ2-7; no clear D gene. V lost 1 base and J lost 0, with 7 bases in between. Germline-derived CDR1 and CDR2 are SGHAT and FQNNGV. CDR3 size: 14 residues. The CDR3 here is CASSLGLTSYEQYF. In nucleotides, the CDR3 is TGTGCCAGCAGCTTAGGCCTAACCTCCTACGAGCAGTACTTC.

CDR3 sequence (DNA): TGTGCCAGCAGTCTCAGCGGGAGGGCCCGCGGGCGGTACTTC. Amino acids: CASSLSGRARGRYF. The J gene is TRBJ2-7, the V gene TRBV28, with 10 bases lining up with TRBD2. Germline V gives CDR1 MDHEN, CDR2 SYDVKM. The CDR3 length is 14 residues. V lost 5 bases, J lost 12 bases, and 13 bases stayed unmatched.

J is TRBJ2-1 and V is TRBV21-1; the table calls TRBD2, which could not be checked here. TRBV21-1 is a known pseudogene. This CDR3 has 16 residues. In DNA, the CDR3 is TGTGCCAGCAGTGGACTAGCGGGATCGGATGTACATGAGCAGTTCTTC. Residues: CASSGLAGSDVHEQFF.

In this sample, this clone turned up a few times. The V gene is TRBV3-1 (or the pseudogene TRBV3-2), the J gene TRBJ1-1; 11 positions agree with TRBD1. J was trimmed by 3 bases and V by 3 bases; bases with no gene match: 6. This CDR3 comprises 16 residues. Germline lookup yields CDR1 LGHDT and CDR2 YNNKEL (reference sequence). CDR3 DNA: TGTGCCAGCAGCCAGGACAGGGGGCTGATGGACACTGAAGCTTTCTTT. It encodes CASSQDRGLMDTEAFF.

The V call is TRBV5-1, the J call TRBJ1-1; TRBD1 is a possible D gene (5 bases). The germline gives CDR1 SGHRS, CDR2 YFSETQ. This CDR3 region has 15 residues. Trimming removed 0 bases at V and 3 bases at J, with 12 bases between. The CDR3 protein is CASSLEGNGHTEAFF. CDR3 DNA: TGCGCCAGCAGCTTGGAGGGGAACGGACACACTGAAGCTTTCTTT.

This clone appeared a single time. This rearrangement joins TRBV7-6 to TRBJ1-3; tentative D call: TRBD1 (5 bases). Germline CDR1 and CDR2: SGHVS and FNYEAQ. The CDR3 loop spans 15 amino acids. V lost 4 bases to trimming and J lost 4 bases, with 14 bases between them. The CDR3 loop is CASSSGPGAGNTIYF. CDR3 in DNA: TGTGCCAGCAGCTCCGGGCCTGGGGCCGGAAACACCATATATTTT.

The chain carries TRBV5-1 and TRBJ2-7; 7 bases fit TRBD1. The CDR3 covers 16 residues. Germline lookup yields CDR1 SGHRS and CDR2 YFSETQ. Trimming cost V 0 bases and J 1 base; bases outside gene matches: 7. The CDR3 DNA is TGCGCCAGCAGCTTGGCCCGAGGGACAGATTCCTACGAGCAGTACTTC. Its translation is CASSLARGTDSYEQYF.

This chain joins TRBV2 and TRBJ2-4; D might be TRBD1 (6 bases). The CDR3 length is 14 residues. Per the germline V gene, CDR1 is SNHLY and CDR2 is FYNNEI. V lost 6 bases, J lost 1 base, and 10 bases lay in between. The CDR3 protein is CASSPDRAKNIQYF. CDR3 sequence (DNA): TGTGCCAGCAGCCCTGACAGGGCCAAAAACATTCAGTACTTC.